This T cell receptor beta chain was recovered during a study of glioma-infiltrating T cells. Findings of the study overall: Only very few CDR3 sequences appeared in both tissue and blood. Non-neoplastic patients had below-expected tissue-blood divergence, while all gliomas exceeded expectation.

This CDR3 contains 12 residues. From germline, CDR1 is MDHEN and CDR2 SYDVKM. This clonotype was counted only a few times. The antigen is undetermined. A junction end diverges from the germline sequence, so it may reflect a read error. Using RNA template, CDR3s of TCR alpha and beta were amplified with iRepertoire arm-PCR. TCRdb passed the multiplex PCR reads through MiXCR, listing each CDR3 protein once. This table holds 170,000 or so distinct CDR3 sequences, around 40% found once. The source is a human donor with low-grade glioma or glioblastoma, undergoing nonglioma brain surgery, or in good health (not recorded which). The chain uses TRBV28 and TRBJ2-5; maybe TRBD2 (5 bases). Material: glioma tissue, nonneoplastic brain tissue, or PBMCs (not recorded which). DNA of the CDR3: TGTGCCAGCAGTTGGACTCAAGAGACCAAGTACTTC. It codes for CASSWTQETKYF.